A single sample is the source of the 15 T cell receptor beta chains below, sequenced in a study of cytomegalovirus exposure and HLA in healthy donors. PCR employed 60 Vbeta and 13 Jbeta primers. Here immunoSEQ multiplex PCR was the method, and the copy in TCRdb shows in-frame clones only, minus some. The table has about 160,000 clones, roughly 77% seen once. Sequencing input: PBMCs. The source of these receptors is a male donor in good health and CMV-seronegative.

The chain combines TRBV27 with TRBJ2-7; a possible D gene is TRBD1 (6 bases). CDR1 and CDR2 from the germline V gene are MNHEY and SMNVEV (reference sequence). The V gene lost 2 bases and the J gene lost 2 bases, with 7 bases spanning the gap. The CDR3 is 13 residues long. CDR3 sequence: CASSLTGPYEQYF. The CDR3 nucleotides are TGTGCCAGCAGTTTAACAGGGCCCTACGAGCAGTACTTC.

This CDR3 reads CATTPAGVDEQYF. In DNA, the CDR3 is TGTGCCACCACCCCCGCGGGGGTGGACGAGCAGTACTTC. The gene calls are TRBV15 and TRBJ2-7; 7 bases align to TRBD2. Germline assignment: CDR1 LNHNV and CDR2 YYDKDF (reference sequence). The CDR3 sequence is 13 residues long. The J segment lost 5 bases and the V segment lost 7 bases, leaving 8 bases of the junction unmatched.

The chain carries TRBV7-9 and TRBJ2-1, with a weak D call TRBD1 (5 bases). CDR3 length: 15 residues. Germline V gene lookup returns CDR1 SEHNR and CDR2 FQNEAQ (reference sequence). The V gene lost 7 bases and the J gene lost 2 bases, with 15 bases spanning the gap. The CDR3 region has the DNA TGTGCCAGCACCCCTTTCTCGACAGCCTACAATGAGCAGTTCTTC. Its protein is CASTPFSTAYNEQFF.

The chain joins TRBV7-9 to TRBJ1-3, with D possibly matching TRBD1 (5 bases). The CDR3 contains 13 residues. The germline V gene has CDR1 SEHNR and CDR2 FQNEAQ (reference sequence). V was pared by 4 bases and J by 8 bases, with 12 bases between. CDR3 bases: TGTGCCAGCAGCTCCTGGGACTTTTACACCATATATTTT. Amino acids: CASSSWDFYTIYF.

This clone occurred a few times. The V call is TRBV6-5, the J call TRBJ2-7; 7 bases are shared with TRBD1. Germline V lookup: CDR1 MNHEY, CDR2 SVGAGI. The V gene end was trimmed by 0 bases and the J gene end by 2 bases; junction bases not matched to a gene: 4. CDR3 size: 15 residues. DNA for the CDR3: TGTGCCAGCAGTTACTCAAGGGACAGCACCTACGAGCAGTACTTC. Encoded protein: CASSYSRDSTYEQYF.

This clone was observed many times. DNA of the CDR3: TGTGCCAGCAGCCTCCAGGGCTACACCTTC. Its translation is CASSLQGYTF. The chain carries TRBV7-9 and TRBJ1-2; D ambiguous. Between the trimmed V and J ends, which lost 5 bases and 8 bases, there was a span of 6 bases. The CDR3 is made up of 10 amino acids. Germline CDR1 and CDR2: SEHNR and FQNEAQ (reference sequence).

The chain carries TRBV6-5 and TRBJ1-1, with D perhaps matching TRBD1 (5 bases). Deletions cut 5 bases from V and 7 bases from J, with 11 bases between. The germline V gene has CDR1 MNHEY and CDR2 SVGAGI. The CDR3 runs to 12 residues. CDR3 coding DNA: TGTGCCAGCAGTGCAGGGTATAGTGAAGCTTTCTTT. This gives the protein CASSAGYSEAFF.

The genes are TRBV7-9 and TRBJ2-7, with 9 bases that match TRBD2. The germline gives CDR1 SEHNR, CDR2 FQNEAQ (reference sequence). With V trimmed by 5 bases and J by 4 bases, 12 bases remained unmatched. The CDR3 runs 16 residues. CDR3 protein: CASSSSGTSSLYEQYF. In DNA form, the CDR3 reads TGTGCCAGCAGCAGCTCCGGGACTAGCAGTTTATACGAGCAGTACTTC.

This clone has just a few counts. The chain recombines TRBV19 with TRBJ1-5, with D uncertain. Germline lookup yields CDR1 LNHDA and CDR2 SQIVND (reference sequence). Between the trimmed V and J ends, which lost 4 bases and 4 bases, there was a span of 11 bases. The CDR3 has 14 residues. DNA of the CDR3: TGTGCCAGTAGTAAATACTCGGGGAATCAGCCCCAGCATTTT. Protein: CASSKYSGNQPQHF.

The chain links TRBV5-6 to TRBJ1-1, with TRBD1 matching over 8 bases. In germline, CDR1 is SGHDT, CDR2 YYEEEE. V lost 2 bases and J lost 4; bases outside the gene matches: 7. The CDR3 totals 15 residues. Here the CDR3 reads CASSFRTGWVTEAFF. CDR3 sequence (DNA): TGTGCCAGCAGCTTCCGGACAGGGTGGGTCACTGAAGCTTTCTTT.

The chain combines TRBV10-3 with TRBJ1-4; 7 bases are shared with TRBD1. Trimming removed 3 bases from V and 5 bases from J; junction bases left unmatched: 6. CDR3 size: 15 residues. Germline values: CDR1 ENHRY, CDR2 SYGVKD. The DNA of the CDR3 is TGTGCCATCAGTGATAAGGGACAGACCAATGAAAAACTGTTTTTT. Amino acid sequence: CAISDKGQTNEKLFF.

This chain connects TRBV6-6 to TRBJ2-7; 10 nucleotides agree with TRBD2. Germline V gene lookup returns CDR1 MNHNY and CDR2 SVGAGI (reference sequence). V shed 7 bases and J 5 bases; nucleotides not matched to a gene: 8. The CDR3 is made up of 14 amino acids. The CDR3: CASTILAGVDEQYF. CDR3 in DNA: TGTGCCAGCACCATTCTAGCGGGAGTTGACGAGCAGTACTTC.

V usage is TRBV5-1 and J usage is TRBJ2-2; 10 bases align to TRBD2. Germline loops: CDR1 SGHRS, CDR2 YFSETQ. The CDR3 length is 16 residues. J was trimmed by 5 bases and V by 2 bases; bases with no gene match: 6. CDR3 sequence reads: CASSFQGLARTGELFF. The CDR3 nucleotides are TGCGCCAGCAGCTTCCAGGGACTAGCGAGGACCGGGGAGCTGTTTTTT.

This clone was found a few times. The genes are TRBV19 and TRBJ1-1, with 9 bases matching TRBD1. The CDR3 runs to 13 residues. The V segment lost 9 bases and the J segment 5 bases; nucleotides outside the gene matches: 7. Germline loops: CDR1 LNHDA, CDR2 SQIVND (reference sequence). The CDR3 bases are TGTGCCAGCGGGACAGGGTTGATGACTGAAGCTTTCTTT. Amino acid sequence: CASGTGLMTEAFF.

V usage is TRBV7-9 and J usage is TRBJ2-5; weak D call: TRBD2 (7 bases). Trimming left V 2 bases short and J 0 bases short, with 22 bases between. CDR3 length equals 19 residues. Per germline, CDR1 SEHNR and CDR2 FQNEAQ (reference sequence). DNA of the CDR3: TGTGCCAGCAGCTTAATTCTGAGGGTTGCGGGGGCCGACCAAGAGACCCAGTACTTC. Amino acid sequence: CASSLILRVAGADQETQYF.